The 3 T cell receptor beta chains below all came from one sample that was sequenced in a study of blood T cell repertoires in COVID-19. TCRdb keeps only in-frame clones here, not all; method: immunoSEQ multiplex PCR. The table has under 250,000 clones, about 84% seen once. Sequenced sample: peripheral blood. These TCRs come from a woman older than 75 with acute or convalescent COVID-19.

The rearrangement joins TRBV4-1 to TRBJ1-5; 7 nucleotides line up with TRBD1. Trimming took 0 bases from V and 3 from J; bases not matched to a gene: 5. CDR1 is MGHRA, CDR2 YSYEKL, per germline. The CDR3 consists of 16 residues. The CDR3 is CASSQERGTDNQPQHF. The DNA for the CDR3 is TGCGCCAGCAGCCAAGAACGGGGGACAGACAATCAGCCCCAGCATTTT.

V is TRBV7-3 and J is TRBJ2-2; 8 nucleotides agree with TRBD1. J lost 4 bases, V lost 2 bases, and 6 bases had no gene match. The CDR3 length is 16 residues. CDR1 and CDR2 (germline): SGHTA, FQGTGA. The CDR3: CASSLYQGASTGELFF. The CDR3 DNA reads as TGTGCCAGCAGCTTATATCAGGGGGCGAGCACCGGGGAGCTGTTTTTT.

V usage is TRBV11-2 and J usage is TRBJ2-3; D is unclear. Germline CDR1 reads SGHAT; CDR2 reads FQNNGV. The CDR3 length is 12 residues. V shed 1 base and J shed 7 bases, with 6 bases lying between them. In DNA form, the CDR3 reads TGTGCCAGCAGCTTAGTGGCCTATACGCAGTATTTT. Translating gives CASSLVAYTQYF.